This record concerns one T cell receptor (beta chain) sequence. Its specificity is not known. The data stem from a study of T cell responses to AZD1222 COVID-19 vaccine. The study, taken as a whole, reports: In the spike-specific TCR repertoire, nearly half reportedly target unmutated variant regions. Just a handful of AZD1222 recipients tested seropositive at baseline.

Libraries were prepared by immunoSEQ multiplex PCR; TCRdb keeps only in-frame clonotypes and omits some of them. The sample has roughly 100,000 clones, roughly 88% seen once. CDR1 and CDR2 (germline): MGHRA, YSYEKL. The CDR3 totals 15 residues. V was cut by 6 bases and J by 1 base, with 12 bases left in between. This specimen was peripheral blood, taken on day 0 of AZD1222 vaccination. The origin of this receptor is an adult in good health. The chain carries TRBV4-1 and TRBJ2-2; D possibly corresponds to TRBD2 (6 bases). This CDR3 reads CASRGAGMNTGELFF. CDR3 coding DNA: TGCGCCAGCAGAGGGGCGGGAATGAACACCGGGGAGCTGTTTTTT.